Shown below are 26 T cell receptor beta chains from a single sample sequenced in a study of cytotoxic CD8 clonotypes in ibrutinib-treated CLL. Some clones are missing from TCRdb's copy, which holds only in-frame ones; the method was immunoSEQ multiplex PCR. This table has approximately 340,000 clones, 60% to 80% appearing once. The sample was PBMCs, taken after 36 months of ibrutinib treatment. The receptors were sampled from a human donor with chronic lymphocytic leukemia.

V gene TRBV9 combines with J gene TRBJ2-3, with 9 bases matching TRBD2. V lost 0 bases, J lost 3 bases, and 5 bases stayed unmatched. Per germline, CDR1 SGDLS and CDR2 YYNGEE. The CDR3 is 16 amino acids. In DNA form, the CDR3 reads TGTGCCAGCAGCGTAGCTGGGACTAGCAGTACAGATACGCAGTATTTT. Translation: CASSVAGTSSTDTQYF.

The chain joins TRBV18 to TRBJ2-2, with D unclear. Germline V gene lookup returns CDR1 KGHSH and CDR2 LQKENI. Trimming cost V 4 bases and J 6 bases, with 12 bases left between them. The CDR3 length is 14 residues. The DNA of the CDR3 is TGTGCCAGCTCACTCCCTGCTGGCGCCGGGGAGCTGTTTTTT. It codes for CASSLPAGAGELFF. The whole variable domain, remainder taken from reference TRBV18 and TRBJ2-2, is NAGVMQNPRHLVRRRGQEARLRCSPMKGHSHVYWYRQLPEEGLKFMVYLQKENIIDESGMPKERFSAEFPKEGPSILRIQQVVRGDSAAYFCASSLPAGAGELFFGEGSRLTVL.

The rearrangement joins TRBV27 to TRBJ1-5; D perhaps matches TRBD1 (6 bases). The ends were cut back, 4 bases at V and 1 base at J, with 11 bases in the middle. This CDR3 region has 15 residues. CDR1 is MNHEY and CDR2 is SMNVEV in the germline V gene (reference sequence). The chain's CDR3 is CASSWGAPSNQPQHF. In DNA form, the CDR3 reads TGTGCCAGCAGTTGGGGGGCTCCAAGCAATCAGCCCCAGCATTTT.

The chain joins TRBV11-2 to TRBJ2-1; TRBD2 aligns across 10 bases. The CDR3 runs 14 residues. Germline V gene lookup returns CDR1 SGHAT and CDR2 FQNNGV. The V segment lost 8 bases and the J segment 8 bases; nucleotides outside the gene matches: 9. For the CDR3, the DNA is TGTGCCAGCGGAGCGGGGGGGAATGCGGATGAGCAGTTCTTC. It yields the protein CASGAGGNADEQFF. Full variable domain (rest looked up from reference TRBV11-2 and TRBJ2-1): EAGVAQSPRYKIIEKRQSVAFWCNPISGHATLYWYQQILGQGPKLLIQFQNNGVVDDSQLPKDRFSAERLKGVDSTLKIQPAKLEDSAVYLCASGAGGNADEQFFGPGTRLTVL.

The chain has TRBV7-9 and TRBJ1-6; D might be TRBD1 (5 bases). The length of the CDR3 is 15 residues. The germline V gene encodes CDR1 SEHNR and CDR2 FQNEAQ (reference sequence). V was cut by 4 bases and J by 9 bases, with 16 bases left in between. The CDR3, as DNA: TGTGCCAGCAGCTCTACCGGGACGGGGGTTTCACCCCTCCACTTT. Translating gives CASSSTGTGVSPLHF. Full variable domain (outside the CDR3, taken from reference TRBV7-9 and TRBJ1-6): DTGVSQNPRHKITKRGQNVTFRCDPISEHNRLYWYRQTLGQGPEFLTYFQNEAQLEKSRLLSDRFSAERPKGSFSTLEIQRTEQGDSAMYLCASSSTGTGVSPLHFGNGTRLTVT.

This clone was observed a handful of times. The chain employs TRBV6-6 and TRBJ2-7; D unclear. V was cut by 2 bases and J by 2 bases, with 10 bases left in between. The germline CDR1 and CDR2 sequences are MNHNY and SVGAGI (reference sequence). This CDR3 region has 14 residues. The CDR3 DNA reads as TGTGCCAGCAGTTACGAGCAGGTAGCCTACGAGCAGTACTTC. Amino acid sequence: CASSYEQVAYEQYF.

The V and J genes are TRBV6-5 and TRBJ1-5; no clear D. V was trimmed by 8 bases and J by 4 bases, leaving 6 bases between them. The CDR3 loop spans 11 amino acids. Germline V gene data show CDR1 as MNHEY and CDR2 as SVGAGI. CDR3 region: CASGRNQPQHF. The CDR3 bases are TGTGCCAGCGGTAGGAATCAGCCCCAGCATTTT.

This clone was observed a few times. This sequence joins TRBV7-9 and TRBJ2-7, with D unclear. The V gene's germline CDR1 is SEHNR and CDR2 FQNEAQ (reference sequence). Trimming removed 3 bases from V and 3 bases from J, with 9 bases in between. This CDR3 has 13 residues. The CDR3 DNA sequence: TGTGCCAGCAGCTTCTTAGGAAACTACGAGCAGTACTTC. It encodes CASSFLGNYEQYF.

The gene calls are TRBV9 and TRBJ1-1, with D possibly TRBD1 on 5 matching bases. The CDR3 contains 14 residues. Germline V gene sequence: CDR1 SGDLS, CDR2 YYNGEE. Deletions cut 5 bases from V and 0 bases from J, with 11 bases between. Here the CDR3 reads CASSPTEMNTEAFF. In DNA, the CDR3 is TGTGCCAGCAGTCCGACAGAGATGAACACTGAAGCTTTCTTT.

This clone showed up just once. This sequence joins TRBV2 and TRBJ1-6; no reliable D call. Trimming cost V 10 bases and J 13 bases, with 23 bases left between them. There are 14 residues in the CDR3. CDR1 and CDR2 from the germline V gene are SNHLY and FYNNEI. As DNA, the CDR3 is TGTGCCACCTCAAAGGGATCGCTCCAAATCCCCCTCCACTTT. Its translation: CATSKGSLQIPLHF.

This chain links TRBV2 with TRBJ1-1; D may be TRBD1 (5 bases). V gave up 0 bases and J gave up 11 bases, with 19 bases separating them. Germline V CDR1 and CDR2: SNHLY, FYNNEI. The length of the CDR3 is 15 residues. The CDR3 protein is CASSEALQGRSEAFF. The CDR3 DNA reads TGTGCCAGCAGTGAAGCGCTTCAGGGCAGATCGGAGGCTTTCTTT.

This clone was found once. The V gene is TRBV13, the J gene TRBJ1-2; 8 bases align to TRBD1. The CDR3 runs 12 residues. The germline V gene encodes CDR1 PRHDT and CDR2 FYEKMQ (reference sequence). The V and J ends lost 1 base and 12 bases, in that order; junction bases with no gene match: 4. Here the CDR3 DNA reads TGTGCCAGCAGCTTAGCTACAGGGGGTAACACCTTC. Translating gives CASSLATGGNTF. Full variable domain (remainder filled in from reference TRBV13 and TRBJ1-2): AAGVIQSPRHLIKEKRETATLKCYPIPRHDTVYWYQQGPGQDPQFLISFYEKMQSDKGSIPDRFSAQQFSDYHSELNMSSLELGDSALYFCASSLATGGNTFGSGTRLTVV.

The chain is built from TRBV29-1 and TRBJ1-1; D ambiguous. Per the germline V gene, CDR1 is SQVTM and CDR2 is ANQGSEA. This CDR3 spans 12 amino acids. Between the trimmed V and J ends, which lost 4 bases and 3 bases, there was a span of 9 bases. CDR3 residues: CSVGRRHTEAFF. Written as DNA, the CDR3 is TGCAGCGTTGGTCGTCGACACACTGAAGCTTTCTTT.

This chain joins TRBV6-6 and TRBJ1-1; D uncertain. The CDR3 has 14 residues. The ends were cut back, 2 bases at V and 1 base at J, with 8 bases in the middle. Germline CDR1 is MNHNY and CDR2 is SVGAGI (reference sequence). The CDR3 region has the DNA TGTGCCAGCAGTTACCCTACCGGGAACACTGAAGCTTTCTTT. Encoded protein: CASSYPTGNTEAFF.

The chain carries TRBV29-1 and TRBJ2-1; 7 nucleotides agree with TRBD1. CDR1 is SQVTM and CDR2 is ANQGSEA in the germline V gene. This CDR3 region has 18 residues. Unmatched junction bases numbered 16, after V lost 3 bases and J lost 2 bases. The CDR3 bases are TGCAGCGTTGATCCTACCTCTCTCCGGGACAGAGCCTACAATGAGCAGTTCTTC. It translates to CSVDPTSLRDRAYNEQFF.

The chain recombines TRBV20-1 with TRBJ2-7; 8 bases line up with TRBD2. The germline CDR1 and CDR2 sequences are DFQATT and SNEGSKA (reference sequence). V was pared by 7 bases and J by 8 bases, with 7 bases of the junction left unmatched. This CDR3 contains 11 residues. CDR3 bases: TGCAGTGTTAAGGGACTAGAACAGCAGTACTTC. Translation gives CSVKGLEQQYF.

V usage is TRBV9 and J usage is TRBJ2-2; D gene ambiguous. In germline, CDR1 is SGDLS, CDR2 YYNGEE. V was trimmed by 0 bases and J by 7 bases, leaving 7 bases between them. CDR3 length: 13 amino acids. The CDR3: CASSVARGGELFF. The CDR3 bases are TGTGCCAGCAGCGTAGCCCGCGGCGGGGAGCTGTTTTTT.

The V call is TRBV2, the J call TRBJ1-5; possibly TRBD1 for D (5 bases). From germline, CDR1 is SNHLY and CDR2 FYNNEI. This CDR3 is 14 amino acids long. The ends were cut back, 0 bases at V and 6 bases at J, with 9 bases in the middle. CDR3 sequence: CASSEAGVSQPQHF. CDR3 nucleotide sequence: TGTGCCAGCAGTGAAGCGGGGGTGAGTCAGCCCCAGCATTTT.

The chain carries TRBV15 and TRBJ2-5; D perhaps matches TRBD2 (5 bases). V dropped 0 bases and J dropped 7 bases, with 12 bases sitting between them. This CDR3 has 14 residues. Germline values: CDR1 LNHNV, CDR2 YYDKDF (reference sequence). The CDR3 loop reads CATSREGSIRTQYF. In DNA form, the CDR3 reads TGTGCCACCAGCAGAGAGGGGAGTATTCGGACCCAGTACTTC.

The chain joins TRBV7-3 to TRBJ2-1, with a tentative D call TRBD2 (6 bases). Germline V gives CDR1 SGHTA, CDR2 FQGTGA. V lost 5 bases, J lost 2 bases, and 13 bases lay in between. The CDR3 has 15 amino acids. CDR3 nucleotide sequence: TGTGCCAGCAGCCCGGGGGTTTCCCCCTACAATGAGCAGTTCTTC. Translation: CASSPGVSPYNEQFF.

The chain joins TRBV9 to TRBJ2-3; TRBD2 matches at 7 bases. Losses at the gene ends were 4 bases for V and 4 bases for J; bases not matched to a gene: 15. Per the germline V gene, CDR1 is SGDLS and CDR2 is YYNGEE. The CDR3 is made up of 17 amino acids. The CDR3 DNA sequence: TGTGCCAGCAGCTCCCGGTGGGGGGAGGGCCGCTCAGATACGCAGTATTTT. Translated, it gives CASSSRWGEGRSDTQYF.

The chain combines TRBV6-1 with TRBJ1-5, with a tentative D call TRBD1 (5 bases). Trimming pared 2 bases from V and 3 bases from J, leaving 14 bases between. The length of the CDR3 is 16 residues. In germline, CDR1 is MNHNS, CDR2 SASEGT. Here the CDR3 DNA reads TGTGCCAGCAGTGAACTTGGCAGGGTGATCAATCAGCCCCAGCATTTT. This encodes CASSELGRVINQPQHF.

The rearrangement uses TRBV5-4 and TRBJ2-1; 10 bases fit TRBD2. CDR3 size: 16 residues. Unmatched junction bases numbered 11, after V lost 4 bases and J lost 7 bases. Germline CDR1 and CDR2: SGHNT and YYREEE (reference sequence). The CDR3 region is CASSLPAGGPSNEQFF. For the CDR3, the DNA is TGTGCCAGCAGCCTCCCAGCGGGAGGGCCCTCGAATGAGCAGTTCTTC.

In this sample, this clone turned up a few times. The rearrangement links TRBV9 to TRBJ1-2; tentative D call: TRBD1 (5 bases). CDR1 and CDR2 (germline): SGDLS, YYNGEE. V was trimmed by 6 bases and J by 3 bases, leaving 15 bases between them. The CDR3 covers 14 residues. This chain's CDR3 is CASNFGPGDYGYTF. In DNA form, the CDR3 reads TGTGCCAGCAATTTCGGCCCGGGGGACTATGGCTACACCTTC.

The rearrangement joins TRBV13 to TRBJ1-5; D gene ambiguous. V was clipped by 4 bases and J by 3 bases, with 7 bases between them. Germline assignment: CDR1 PRHDT and CDR2 FYEKMQ (reference sequence). The CDR3 has 13 residues. In nucleotides, the CDR3 is TGTGCCAGCAGCTCCGGGTCCAATCAGCCCCAGCATTTT. It specifies CASSSGSNQPQHF.

The gene calls are TRBV13 and TRBJ2-7; D gene unclear. Germline V gene lookup returns CDR1 PRHDT and CDR2 FYEKMQ (reference sequence). The CDR3 is 13 amino acids. The germline V and J ends were trimmed by 4 bases and 2 bases, with 9 bases remaining between them. Here the CDR3 reads CASSSTRTYEQYF. In DNA, the CDR3 is TGTGCCAGCAGCTCTACCCGAACCTACGAGCAGTACTTC.